The 12 T cell receptor beta chains reported below all come from one sample, sequenced in a study of T cells in Graves' hyperthyroidism and ophthalmopathy. The CDR3 regions of TCR beta were amplified from RNA transcripts. The primer set for the first-round RT-PCR of the TCR CDR3 was HTBI. TCRdb reprocessed the multiplex PCR reads with MiXCR, giving one entry per CDR3 protein. The table has a few hundred thousand distinct CDR3 sequences, roughly 15% seen once; the top ten hold about 20%. The source material was blood. The receptors come from a woman in her fifties or sixties with Graves' ophthalmopathy.

At least ten counts were recorded for this clonotype. At one boundary the junction diverges from the germline segment, which might be a read error. The J gene is TRBJ2-2, the V gene TRBV5-1; no firm D call. The CDR3 sequence is 14 residues long. Germline V gene data show CDR1 as SGHRS and CDR2 as YFSETQ. The CDR3 DNA reads as TGTGCCAGCAGCTTACGTGGGAACACCGGGGAGCTGTTTTTT. This encodes CASSLRGNTGELFF.

Many counts were recorded for this clonotype. The chain has TRBV11-1 and TRBJ2-1; TRBD2 aligns across 8 bases. The J segment lost 9 bases and the V segment lost 5 bases, leaving 18 bases of the junction unmatched. The length of the CDR3 is 17 residues. CDR1 is SGHAT and CDR2 is FQDESV in the germline V gene (reference sequence). CDR3 sequence (DNA): TGTGCCAGCAGCAGGACCCGTAGCGGGACCCGATTGGGTGAGCAGTTCTTC. This sequence encodes CASSRTRSGTRLGEQFF.

About this clonotype: One end of the junction fails to match germline, which may point to a read error. The rearrangement links TRBV2 to TRBJ2-7, with 8 bases aligning to TRBD1. Germline V gene sequence: CDR1 SNHLY, CDR2 FYNNEI. The CDR3 covers 13 residues. As DNA, the CDR3 is TGTGCCGGCAGGGGGCGACATTCCTACGAGCAGTACTTC. Residues: CAGRGRHSYEQYF.

The sample holds a few counts of this clonotype. A read error may be the cause here, since a much bigger clone is one base away. The chain has TRBV6-2 or TRBV6-3 and TRBJ1-1; 7 bases agree with TRBD1. The CDR3 length is 13 residues. Germline-derived CDR1 and CDR2 are MNHEY and SVGEGT. CDR3 in amino acids: CASRGQLNTEASF. CDR3 coding DNA: TGTGCCAGCAGGGGACAGCTGAACACTGAAGCTTCCTTT.

This clonotype occurred many times. The chain links TRBV2 to TRBJ1-1; perhaps TRBD1 as D (5 bases). This CDR3 is 13 amino acids long. Germline loops: CDR1 SNHLY, CDR2 FYNNEI. The ends were cut back, 4 bases at V and 9 bases at J, with 15 bases in the middle. This chain's CDR3 is CASSGSQGAQAFF. CDR3 DNA: TGTGCCAGCAGTGGCTCCCAGGGCGCCCAAGCTTTCTTT.

V and J are TRBV19 and TRBJ2-1, with a possible D match to TRBD1 (5 bases). V was trimmed by 10 bases and J by 7 bases, leaving 17 bases between them. Germline CDR1 is LNHDA and CDR2 is SQIVND (reference sequence). There are 13 residues in the CDR3. The CDR3 protein is CAKVRQGGNEQFF. The CDR3, as DNA: TGTGCCAAGGTCAGGCAGGGTGGGAATGAGCAGTTCTTC.

The genes are TRBV4-2 and TRBJ2-1, with D possibly matching TRBD2 (5 bases). In germline, CDR1 is LGHNA, CDR2 YNFKEQ. V was trimmed by 1 base and J by 4 bases, leaving 17 bases between them. This CDR3 has 17 amino acids. DNA of the CDR3: TGTGCCAGCAGCCAAGTACTAAGCCGGACGGGGTACAATGAGCAGTTCTTC. This gives the protein CASSQVLSRTGYNEQFF.

This clonotype appeared many times. The gene calls are TRBV7-2 and TRBJ2-3, with 10 bases aligning to TRBD2. V shed 1 base, J shed 2 bases, and the junction held 6 bases outside the gene matches. CDR1 SGHTA and CDR2 FQGNSA come from the germline V gene. The CDR3 spans 17 residues. The CDR3 protein is CASSLVLAGEPTDTQYF. The DNA of the CDR3 is TGTGCCAGCAGCTTAGTTCTAGCGGGAGAGCCCACAGATACGCAGTATTTT. Filled out from reference TRBV7-2 and TRBJ2-3, the complete variable domain reads GAGVSQSPSNKVTEKGKDVELRCDPISGHTALYWYRQSLGQGLEFLIYFQGNSAPDKSGLPSDRFSAERTGGSVSTLTIQRTQQEDSAVYLCASSLVLAGEPTDTQYFGPGTRLTVL.

Ten or more counts support this clonotype. The J gene is TRBJ2-6, the V gene TRBV28; no clear D. The CDR3 covers 15 residues. V gave up 3 bases and J gave up 1 base, with 7 bases separating them. Germline-derived CDR1 and CDR2 are MDHEN and SYDVKM. The CDR3 DNA follows: TGTGCCAGCAGTTTTTGGAAATCTGGGGCCAACGTCCTGACTTTC. It specifies CASSFWKSGANVLTF.

This clonotype has just a few counts. This chain joins TRBV5-1 and TRBJ2-1; no definite D call. The CDR3 loop spans 15 amino acids. Trimming stripped 4 bases from V and 8 bases from J, with 19 bases between. The germline V gene encodes CDR1 SGHRS and CDR2 YFSETQ. The chain's CDR3 is CASSHPSSPWDEQFF. The DNA of the CDR3 is TGCGCCAGCAGCCATCCAAGCTCACCTTGGGATGAGCAGTTCTTC.

The chain joins TRBV28 to TRBJ2-7, with 7 nucleotides matching TRBD1. V lost 8 bases, J lost 0 bases, and 7 bases stayed unmatched. The CDR3 is 14 residues long. The germline gives CDR1 MDHEN, CDR2 SYDVKM. The CDR3 DNA reads as TGTGCCAGCGGAGAACAGGGGCCCTCCTACGAGCAGTACTTC. It specifies CASGEQGPSYEQYF. The full variable domain, with the rest looked up from reference TRBV28 and TRBJ2-7, is DVKVTQSSRYLVKRTGEKVFLECVQDMDHENMFWYRQDPGLGLRLIYFSYDVKMKEKGDIPEGYSVSREKKERFSLILESASTNQTSMYLCASGEQGPSYEQYFGPGTRLTVT.

This chain connects TRBV20-1 to TRBJ2-7, with 9 nucleotides matching TRBD2. Germline CDR1 is DFQATT and CDR2 is SNEGSKA (reference sequence). The CDR3 extends over 15 amino acids. With 0 bases clipped from V and 5 bases from J, the junction kept 8 bases outside the gene matches. DNA for the CDR3: TGCAGTGCTAGAGATCTAGGCGGGAGGGCCCACGAGCAGTACTTC. It codes for CSARDLGGRAHEQYF.